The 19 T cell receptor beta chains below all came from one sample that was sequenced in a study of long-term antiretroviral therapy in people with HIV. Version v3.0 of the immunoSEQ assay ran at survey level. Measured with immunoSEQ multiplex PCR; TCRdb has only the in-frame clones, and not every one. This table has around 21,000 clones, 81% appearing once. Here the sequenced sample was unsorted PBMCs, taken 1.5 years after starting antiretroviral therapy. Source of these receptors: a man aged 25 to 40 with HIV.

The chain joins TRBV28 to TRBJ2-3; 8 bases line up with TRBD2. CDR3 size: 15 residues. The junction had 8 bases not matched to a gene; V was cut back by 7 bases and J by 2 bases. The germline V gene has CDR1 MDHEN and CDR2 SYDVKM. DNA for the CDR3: TGTGCCAGCACTGTGGATGGACTAGCCACAGATACGCAGTATTTT. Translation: CASTVDGLATDTQYF.

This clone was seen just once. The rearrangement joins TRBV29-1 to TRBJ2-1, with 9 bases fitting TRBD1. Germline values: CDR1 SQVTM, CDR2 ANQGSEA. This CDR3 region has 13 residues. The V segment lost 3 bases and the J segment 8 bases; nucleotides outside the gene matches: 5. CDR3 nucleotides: TGCAGCGTTGAGTGGGACAGGGACGATGAGCAGTTCTTC. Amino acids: CSVEWDRDDEQFF.

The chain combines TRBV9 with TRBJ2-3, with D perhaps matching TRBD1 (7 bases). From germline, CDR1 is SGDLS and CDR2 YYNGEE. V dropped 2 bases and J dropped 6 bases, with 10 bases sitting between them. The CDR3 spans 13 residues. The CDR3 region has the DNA TGTGCCAGCAGCGTGGAGGGGGCTGATACGCAGTATTTT. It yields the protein CASSVEGADTQYF.

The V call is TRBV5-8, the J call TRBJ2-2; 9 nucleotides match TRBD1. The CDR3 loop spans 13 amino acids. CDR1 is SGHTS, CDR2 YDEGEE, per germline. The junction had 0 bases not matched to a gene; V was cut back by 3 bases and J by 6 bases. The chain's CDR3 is CASSWTGAGELFF. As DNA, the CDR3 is TGTGCCAGCAGCTGGACAGGGGCCGGGGAGCTGTTTTTT.

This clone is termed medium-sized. CDR3 sequence reads: CASSLVRGQGQGEQFF. The CDR3 DNA reads TGTGCCAGCAGCTTGGTGAGGGGACAGGGGCAGGGGGAGCAGTTCTTC. V and J are TRBV5-4 and TRBJ2-1; 10 bases match TRBD1. The V and J ends lost 0 bases and 10 bases, in that order; junction bases with no gene match: 10. Germline V CDR1 and CDR2: SGHNT, YYREEE (reference sequence). CDR3 length equals 16 residues.

CDR3: CASSPFGTSGPAGTQYF. The CDR3 coding sequence is TGTGCCAGCAGCCCATTTGGGACCTCTGGGCCCGCAGGGACCCAGTACTTC. This chain links TRBV7-6 with TRBJ2-5; D may be TRBD1 or TRBD2 (5 bases each). CDR3 length: 17 amino acids. The germline V gene has CDR1 SGHVS and CDR2 FNYEAQ. V lost 5 bases and J 7 bases, leaving 26 bases between the germline ends.

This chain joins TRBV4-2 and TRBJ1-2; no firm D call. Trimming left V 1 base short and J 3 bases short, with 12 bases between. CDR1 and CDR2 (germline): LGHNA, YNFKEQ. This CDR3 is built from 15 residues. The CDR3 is CASSQGGGEHYGYTF. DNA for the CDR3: TGTGCCAGCAGCCAAGGCGGCGGGGAGCACTATGGCTACACCTTC.

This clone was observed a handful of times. The CDR3 DNA follows: TGTGCCAGTAGTATAGGGGGACAGGATAACCAAGAGACCCAGTACTTC. It translates to CASSIGGQDNQETQYF. The rearrangement joins TRBV19 to TRBJ2-5; TRBD1 matches at 8 bases. Trimming took 1 base from V and 0 from J; bases not matched to a gene: 4. CDR1 is LNHDA and CDR2 is SQIVND in the germline V gene (reference sequence). The CDR3 covers 16 residues.

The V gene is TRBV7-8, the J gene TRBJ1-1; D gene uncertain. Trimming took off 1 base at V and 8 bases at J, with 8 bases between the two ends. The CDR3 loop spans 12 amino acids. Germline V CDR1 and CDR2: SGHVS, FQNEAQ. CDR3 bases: TGTGCCAGCAGCTTAGGTGGCCAGGAAGCTTTCTTT. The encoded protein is CASSLGGQEAFF.

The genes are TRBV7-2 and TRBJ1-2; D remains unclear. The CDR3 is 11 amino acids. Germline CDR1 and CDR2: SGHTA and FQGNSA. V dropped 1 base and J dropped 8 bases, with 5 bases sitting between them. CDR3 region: CASSLVEGYTF. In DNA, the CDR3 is TGTGCCAGCAGCTTAGTTGAGGGCTACACCTTC.

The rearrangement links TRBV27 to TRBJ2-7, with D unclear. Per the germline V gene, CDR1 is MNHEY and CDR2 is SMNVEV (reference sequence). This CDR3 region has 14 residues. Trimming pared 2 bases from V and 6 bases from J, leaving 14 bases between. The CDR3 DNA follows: TGTGCCAGCAGTTTAGATCGTCTAACCTCCGAGCAGTACTTC. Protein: CASSLDRLTSEQYF.

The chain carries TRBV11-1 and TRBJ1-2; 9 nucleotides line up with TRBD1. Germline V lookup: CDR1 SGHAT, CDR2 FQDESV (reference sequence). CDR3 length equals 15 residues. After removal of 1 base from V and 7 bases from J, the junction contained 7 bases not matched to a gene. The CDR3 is CASSLDGTGPPGYTF. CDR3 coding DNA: TGTGCCAGCAGCTTAGATGGGACAGGGCCCCCTGGCTACACCTTC.

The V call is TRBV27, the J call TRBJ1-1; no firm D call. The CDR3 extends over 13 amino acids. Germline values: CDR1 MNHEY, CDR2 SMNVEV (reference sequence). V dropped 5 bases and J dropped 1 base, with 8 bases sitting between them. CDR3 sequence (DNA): TGTGCCAGCAGTCCGTCCCCGAACACTGAAGCTTTCTTT. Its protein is CASSPSPNTEAFF.

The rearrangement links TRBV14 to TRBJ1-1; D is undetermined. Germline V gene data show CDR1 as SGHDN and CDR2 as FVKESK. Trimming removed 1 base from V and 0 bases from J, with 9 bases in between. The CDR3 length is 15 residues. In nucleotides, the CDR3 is TGTGCCAGCAGCCAAGGGACGGCGATGAACACTGAAGCTTTCTTT. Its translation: CASSQGTAMNTEAFF.

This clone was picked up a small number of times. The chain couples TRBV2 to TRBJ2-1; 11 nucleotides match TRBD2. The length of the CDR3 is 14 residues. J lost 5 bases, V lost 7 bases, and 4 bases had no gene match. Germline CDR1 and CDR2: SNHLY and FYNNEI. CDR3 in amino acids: CASNLAGGNNEQFF. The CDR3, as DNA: TGTGCCAGCAATCTAGCGGGAGGCAACAATGAGCAGTTCTTC.

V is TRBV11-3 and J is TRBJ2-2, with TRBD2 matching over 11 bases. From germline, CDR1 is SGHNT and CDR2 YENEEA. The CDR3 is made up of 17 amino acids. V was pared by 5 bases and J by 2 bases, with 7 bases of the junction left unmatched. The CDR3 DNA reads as TGTGCCAGCAGCCCGGGGGGACTAGCGGAAAACACCGGGGAGCTGTTTTTT. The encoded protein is CASSPGGLAENTGELFF.

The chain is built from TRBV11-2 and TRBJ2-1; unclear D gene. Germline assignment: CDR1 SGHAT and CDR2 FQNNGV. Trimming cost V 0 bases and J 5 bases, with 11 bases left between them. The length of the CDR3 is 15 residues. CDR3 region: CASSLDRSFHNEQFF. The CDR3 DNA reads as TGTGCCAGCAGCTTAGATCGAAGCTTCCACAATGAGCAGTTCTTC.

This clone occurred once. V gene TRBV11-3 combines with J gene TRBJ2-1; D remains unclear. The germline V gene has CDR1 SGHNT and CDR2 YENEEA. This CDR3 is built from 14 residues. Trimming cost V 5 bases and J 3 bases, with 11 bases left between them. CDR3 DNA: TGTGCCAGCAGCGAGTCTCTTTTCTACAATGAGCAGTTCTTC. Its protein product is CASSESLFYNEQFF.

The CDR3 nucleotides are TGTGCCAGCAGTTCCCCTAGCGGAGCGGGCACAGATACGCAGTATTTT. Protein sequence: CASSSPSGAGTDTQYF. This rearrangement joins TRBV28 to TRBJ2-3; 7 nucleotides agree with TRBD2. CDR1 MDHEN and CDR2 SYDVKM come from the germline V gene. The CDR3 length is 16 residues. V lost 4 bases to trimming and J lost 1 base; unmatched junction nucleotides: 8. The entire variable domain, with the rest obtained from reference TRBV28 and TRBJ2-3, is as follows: DVKVTQSSRYLVKRTGEKVFLECVQDMDHENMFWYRQDPGLGLRLIYFSYDVKMKEKGDIPEGYSVSREKKERFSLILESASTNQTSMYLCASSSPSGAGTDTQYFGPGTRLTVL.